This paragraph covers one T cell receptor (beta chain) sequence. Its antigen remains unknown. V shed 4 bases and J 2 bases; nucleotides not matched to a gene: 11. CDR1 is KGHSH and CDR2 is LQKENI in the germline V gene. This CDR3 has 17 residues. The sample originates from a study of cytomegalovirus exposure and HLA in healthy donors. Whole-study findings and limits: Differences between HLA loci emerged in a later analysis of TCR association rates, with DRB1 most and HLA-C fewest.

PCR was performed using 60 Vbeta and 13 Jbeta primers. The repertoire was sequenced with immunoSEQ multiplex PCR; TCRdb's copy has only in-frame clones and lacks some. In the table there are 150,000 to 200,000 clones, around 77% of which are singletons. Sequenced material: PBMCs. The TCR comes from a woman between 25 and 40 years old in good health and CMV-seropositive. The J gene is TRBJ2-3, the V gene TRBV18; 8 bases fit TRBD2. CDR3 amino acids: CASSLASTSANTDTQYF. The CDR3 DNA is TGTGCCAGCTCACTTGCCTCGACTAGCGCGAACACAGATACGCAGTATTTT.